This T cell receptor (beta chain) is drawn from a study of shared clonotypes between healthy human individuals. In the study overall: Donors consisted of a couple of women and a few men between 18 and 49.

The V end lost 8 bases, the J end lost 2 bases, and 10 bases lay between the germline ends. The germline CDR1 and CDR2 sequences are MNHEY and SMNVEV (reference sequence). CDR3 length equals 12 residues. Positively selected for CCR7, the CD45RO-negative cells used as naive CD8 cells excluded terminally differentiated effector memory CD45RA+ cells. Assay execution took place at the deep level. Method: immunoSEQ multiplex PCR; TCRdb's copy keeps in-frame clones and lacks some. This sample has roughly 770,000 clones, with approximately 96% found just once. The gene calls are TRBV27 and TRBJ2-7; D could derive from TRBD1 or TRBD2 (5 bases each). The TCR sequence derives from a man aged 25-45 years in good health. The sample comprised naive CD8+ T cells sorted from blood. The CDR3: CASGDGAYEQYF. The CDR3 DNA is TGTGCCAGCGGGGACGGAGCCTACGAGCAGTACTTC.